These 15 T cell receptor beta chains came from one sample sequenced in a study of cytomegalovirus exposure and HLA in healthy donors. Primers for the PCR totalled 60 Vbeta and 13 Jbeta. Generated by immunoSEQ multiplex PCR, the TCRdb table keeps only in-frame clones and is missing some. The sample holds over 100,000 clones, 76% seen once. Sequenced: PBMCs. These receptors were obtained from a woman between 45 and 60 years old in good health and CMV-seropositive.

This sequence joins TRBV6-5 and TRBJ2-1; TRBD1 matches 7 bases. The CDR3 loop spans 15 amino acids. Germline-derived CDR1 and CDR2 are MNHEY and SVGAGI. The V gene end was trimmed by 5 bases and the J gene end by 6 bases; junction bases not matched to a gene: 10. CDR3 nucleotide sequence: TGTGCCAGCAGTCTAGGACAGGTTAGGGGCAATGAGCAGTTCTTC. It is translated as CASSLGQVRGNEQFF.

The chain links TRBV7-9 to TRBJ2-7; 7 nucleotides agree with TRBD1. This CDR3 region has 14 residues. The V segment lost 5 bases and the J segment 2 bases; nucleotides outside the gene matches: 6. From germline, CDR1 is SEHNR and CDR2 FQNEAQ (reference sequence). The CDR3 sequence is CASSRGQVAYEQYF. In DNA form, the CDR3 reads TGTGCCAGCAGCCGAGGACAGGTAGCCTACGAGCAGTACTTC.

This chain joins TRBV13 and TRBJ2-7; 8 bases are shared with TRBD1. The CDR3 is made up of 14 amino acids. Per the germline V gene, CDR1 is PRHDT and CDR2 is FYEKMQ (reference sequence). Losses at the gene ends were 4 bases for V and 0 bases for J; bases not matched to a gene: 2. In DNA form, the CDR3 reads TGTGCCAGCAGCTGGGGACAGGTCTCCTACGAGCAGTACTTC. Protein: CASSWGQVSYEQYF.

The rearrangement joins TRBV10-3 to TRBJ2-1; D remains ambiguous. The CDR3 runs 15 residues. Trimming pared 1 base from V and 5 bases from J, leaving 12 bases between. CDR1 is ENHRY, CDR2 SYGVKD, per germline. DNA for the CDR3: TGTGCCATCAGTGAGTTGGCAGGAACTGACAATGAGCAGTTCTTC. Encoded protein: CAISELAGTDNEQFF.

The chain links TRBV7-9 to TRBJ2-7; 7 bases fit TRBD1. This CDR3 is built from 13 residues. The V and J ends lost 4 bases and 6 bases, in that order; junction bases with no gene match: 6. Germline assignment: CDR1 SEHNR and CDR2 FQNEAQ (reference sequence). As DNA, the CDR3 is TGTGCCAGCAGCTCCAATCAGGGGGTCGAGCAGTACTTC. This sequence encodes CASSSNQGVEQYF. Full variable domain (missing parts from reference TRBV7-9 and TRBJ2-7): DTGVSQNPRHKITKRGQNVTFRCDPISEHNRLYWYRQTLGQGPEFLTYFQNEAQLEKSRLLSDRFSAERPKGSFSTLEIQRTEQGDSAMYLCASSSNQGVEQYFGPGTRLTVT.

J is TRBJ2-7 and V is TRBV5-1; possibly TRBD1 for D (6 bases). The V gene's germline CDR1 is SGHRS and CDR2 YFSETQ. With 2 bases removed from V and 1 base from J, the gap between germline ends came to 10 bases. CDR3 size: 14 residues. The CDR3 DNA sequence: TGCGCCAGCAGCTTCGGCGACAGGTCCTACGAGCAGTACTTC. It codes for CASSFGDRSYEQYF.

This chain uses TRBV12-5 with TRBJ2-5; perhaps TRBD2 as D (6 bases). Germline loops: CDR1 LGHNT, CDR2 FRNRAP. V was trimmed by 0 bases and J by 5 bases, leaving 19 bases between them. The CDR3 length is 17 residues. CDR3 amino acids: CASGLVGDSPARETQYF. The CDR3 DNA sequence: TGTGCTAGTGGTTTGGTCGGGGACTCCCCGGCCCGGGAGACCCAGTACTTC.

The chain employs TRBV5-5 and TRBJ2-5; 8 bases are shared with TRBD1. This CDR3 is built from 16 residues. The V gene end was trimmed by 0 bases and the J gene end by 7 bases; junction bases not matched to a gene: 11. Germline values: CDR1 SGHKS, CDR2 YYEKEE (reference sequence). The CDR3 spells CASSLVGTGGVGTQYF. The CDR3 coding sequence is TGTGCCAGCAGCTTGGTGGGGACAGGTGGGGTAGGGACCCAGTACTTC.

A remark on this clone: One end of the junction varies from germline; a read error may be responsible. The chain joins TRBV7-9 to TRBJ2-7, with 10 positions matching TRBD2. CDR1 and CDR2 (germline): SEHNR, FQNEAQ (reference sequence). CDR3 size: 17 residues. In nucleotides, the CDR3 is TGTTCCAGCAGCACACAGGCAGTGACTAGCGGGTCTCGGGAGCAGTACTTC. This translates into CSSSTQAVTSGSREQYF.

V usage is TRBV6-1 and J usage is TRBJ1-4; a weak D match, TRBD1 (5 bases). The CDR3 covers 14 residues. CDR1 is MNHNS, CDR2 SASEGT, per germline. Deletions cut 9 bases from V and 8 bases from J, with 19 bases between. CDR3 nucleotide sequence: TGTGCCAGTGCTGTCGGGGGGTCAGGGGAAAAACTGTTTTTT. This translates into CASAVGGSGEKLFF.

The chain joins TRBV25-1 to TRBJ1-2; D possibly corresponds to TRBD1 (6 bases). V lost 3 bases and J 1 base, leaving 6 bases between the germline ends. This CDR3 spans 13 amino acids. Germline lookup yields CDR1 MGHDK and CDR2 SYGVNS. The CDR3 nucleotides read TGTGCCAGCAGTGAGGACAGTAACTATGGCTACACCTTC. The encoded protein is CASSEDSNYGYTF.

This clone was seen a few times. Here the CDR3 reads CASSASGNTDTQYF. The CDR3 nucleotides read TGTGCCAGCAGTGCTAGCGGGAACACAGATACGCAGTATTTT. The genes are TRBV6-4 and TRBJ2-3; 9 nucleotides align to TRBD2. The germline CDR1 and CDR2 sequences are MRHNA and SNTAGT. The length of the CDR3 is 14 residues. The J segment lost 2 bases and the V segment lost 4 bases, leaving 1 base of the junction unmatched.

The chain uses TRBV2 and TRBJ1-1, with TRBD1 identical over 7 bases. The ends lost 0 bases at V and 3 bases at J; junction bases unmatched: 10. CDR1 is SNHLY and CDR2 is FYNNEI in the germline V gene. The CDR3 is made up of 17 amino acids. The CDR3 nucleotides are TGTGCCAGCAGTGAAGCGCTTAGACAGGGTCCCTACACTGAAGCTTTCTTT. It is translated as CASSEALRQGPYTEAFF.

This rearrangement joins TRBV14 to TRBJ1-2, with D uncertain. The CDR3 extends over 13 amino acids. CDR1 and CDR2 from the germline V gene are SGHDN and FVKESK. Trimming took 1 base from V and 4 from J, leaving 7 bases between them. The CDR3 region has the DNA TGTGCCAGCAGCCAAGTCCTTAGCTATGGCTACACCTTC. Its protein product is CASSQVLSYGYTF. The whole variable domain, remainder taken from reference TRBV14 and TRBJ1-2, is EAGVTQFPSHSVIEKGQTVTLRCDPISGHDNLYWYRRVMGKEIKFLLHFVKESKQDESGMPNNRFLAERTGGTYSTLKVQPAELEDSGVYFCASSQVLSYGYTFGSGTRLTVV.

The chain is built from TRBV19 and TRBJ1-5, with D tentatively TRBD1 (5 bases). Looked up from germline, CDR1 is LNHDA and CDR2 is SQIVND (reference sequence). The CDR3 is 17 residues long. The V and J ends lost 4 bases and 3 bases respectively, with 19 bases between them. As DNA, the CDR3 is TGTGCCAGTAGTACCCCTTGGTCGCTTGGGGCCAATCAGCCCCAGCATTTT. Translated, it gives CASSTPWSLGANQPQHF.